The rows below give T cell receptor beta chains drawn from one sample of a study of T cell repertoires in cytomegalovirus infection. TCRdb ran MiXCR on the reads and lists one entry per CDR3 protein. This repertoire shows approximately 180,000 distinct CDR3 sequences, about a sixth found once; its top ten account for approximately 25%. The sequencing input was CD8+ T cells from PBMCs. These receptor sequences come from a human donor in good health (CMV status not recorded). Some clones in this sample may be carry-over from other donors' samples. CDR3s include the opening cysteine and the closing phenylalanine or tryptophan. The order of the fields is CDR3 DNA, CDR3 protein, clone size, D gene, J gene, V gene. The D gene is left open where the match is weak. Expanded clones get a size class; other rows say once, few or many, or leave the size out.

cdr3_nt: TGTGCCAGCAGCTTAGGGCTAGCGGGGGCCGTAACCGGGGAGCTGTTTTTT; cdr3_aa: CASSLGLAGAVTGELFF; clone_size: few; d_call: TRBD2; j_call: TRBJ2-2; v_call: TRBV7-6
cdr3_nt: TGTGCCAGCAGTCACAGGGGACTAGCCAAAACCATTCAGTACTTC; cdr3_aa: CASSHRGLAKTIQYF; clone_size: few; d_call: TRBD2; j_call: TRBJ2-4; v_call: TRBV12-3/TRBV12-4
cdr3_nt: TGTGCCAGCAGCTTAGCGTATCCTAGCGGGGGTAATGAGCAGTTCTTC; cdr3_aa: CASSLAYPSGGNEQFF; clone_size: few; d_call: TRBD2; j_call: TRBJ2-1; v_call: TRBV7-2
cdr3_nt: TGTGCCAGCATTATAAGCGGGGGGGCCCGAGAGACCCAGTACTTC; cdr3_aa: CASIISGGARETQYF; clone_size: NA; d_call: TRBD2; j_call: TRBJ2-5; v_call: TRBV6-2/TRBV6-3
cdr3_nt: TGCGCCAGCAGCGGTAGACAGGGCTTCCATCAGCCCCAGCATTTT; cdr3_aa: CASSGRQGFHQPQHF; clone_size: NA; d_call: TRBD1; j_call: TRBJ1-5; v_call: TRBV10-2
cdr3_nt: TGTGCCAGCAGCTTAGAGGGTGGTGAGAGCAATCAGCCCCAGCATTTT; cdr3_aa: CASSLEGGESNQPQHF; clone_size: NA; d_call: NA; j_call: TRBJ1-5; v_call: TRBV7-9
cdr3_nt: TGTGCCAGCAGCTTAGGAGGGGATGAAGCTTTCTTT; cdr3_aa: CASSLGGDEAFF; clone_size: few; d_call: NA; j_call: TRBJ1-1; v_call: TRBV7-9
cdr3_nt: TGTGCCAGCAGCTTAGGGCTCTGGGGGGTATCCTACGAGCAGTACTTC; cdr3_aa: CASSLGLWGVSYEQYF; clone_size: NA; d_call: NA; j_call: TRBJ2-7; v_call: TRBV7-2
cdr3_nt: TGCGCCAGCAGCCAGGCTAACTCCGTAGAGACCCAGTACTTC; cdr3_aa: CASSQANSVETQYF; clone_size: NA; d_call: NA; j_call: TRBJ2-5; v_call: TRBV4-1
cdr3_nt: TGTGCCAGCAGCCCAGAGACAGGACCCAGCACAGATACGCAGTATTTT; cdr3_aa: CASSPETGPSTDTQYF; clone_size: NA; d_call: NA; j_call: TRBJ2-3; v_call: TRBV7-9
cdr3_nt: TGTGCCAGCAGCTGGAAGGACAGGGGGTATTCTGAAGCTTTCTTT; cdr3_aa: CASSWKDRGYSEAFF; clone_size: NA; d_call: TRBD1; j_call: TRBJ1-1; v_call: TRBV5-5
cdr3_nt: TGTGCCAGCAGTCTTACAGGGTACGGACTAGCGGGGTCTAGCTCCTACGAGCAGTACTTC; cdr3_aa: CASSLTGYGLAGSSSYEQYF; clone_size: NA; d_call: TRBD2; j_call: TRBJ2-7; v_call: TRBV28
cdr3_nt: TGTGCCAGCAAAGATGCAGGTTCCTACGAGCAGTACTTC; cdr3_aa: CASKDAGSYEQYF; clone_size: NA; d_call: NA; j_call: TRBJ2-7; v_call: TRBV6-5
cdr3_nt: TGTGCCAGCAGTTACTCTGGACACCAATTTCCCACTTTCTTT; cdr3_aa: CASSYSGHQFPTFF; clone_size: NA; d_call: NA; j_call: TRBJ1-1; v_call: TRBV6-2/TRBV6-3
cdr3_nt: TGTGCCAGCAGTCCTTCGACTAGCGCGGATACGCAGTATTTT; cdr3_aa: CASSPSTSADTQYF; clone_size: few; d_call: TRBD2; j_call: TRBJ2-3; v_call: TRBV12-3/TRBV12-4
cdr3_nt: TGTGCCAGCAGCCCCCAGACAGTTGGTACGCAGTATTTT; cdr3_aa: CASSPQTVGTQYF; clone_size: NA; d_call: NA; j_call: TRBJ2-3; v_call: TRBV7-2
cdr3_nt: TGCGCCAGCAGCCAAGATAGGGGGCAGAACACTGAAGCTTTCTTT; cdr3_aa: CASSQDRGQNTEAFF; clone_size: NA; d_call: TRBD1; j_call: TRBJ1-1; v_call: TRBV4-1
cdr3_nt: TGTGCCAGTTCCCCAGCCGGGGGCTATGGCTACACCTTC; cdr3_aa: CASSPAGGYGYTF; clone_size: few; d_call: NA; j_call: TRBJ1-2; v_call: TRBV12-3/TRBV12-4
cdr3_nt: TGTGCCACCAGTGGAGGGTCCGTATATAATTCACCCCTCCACTTT; cdr3_aa: CATSGGSVYNSPLHF; clone_size: few; d_call: NA; j_call: TRBJ1-6; v_call: TRBV12-3/TRBV12-4
cdr3_nt: TGTGCCATCAGTGAGCAAGGGAAAACTGAAGCTTTCTTT; cdr3_aa: CAISEQGKTEAFF; clone_size: few; d_call: NA; j_call: TRBJ1-1; v_call: TRBV10-3
cdr3_nt: TGTGCCAGCAGCTTAGCTTGGTCTAGCGGGGGTTCGGTAGATACGCAGTATTTT; cdr3_aa: CASSLAWSSGGSVDTQYF; clone_size: NA; d_call: TRBD2; j_call: TRBJ2-3; v_call: TRBV7-2
cdr3_nt: TGTGCCAGCAGTTTCCCAGGGCACACTGAAGCTTTCTTT; cdr3_aa: CASSFPGHTEAFF; clone_size: NA; d_call: NA; j_call: TRBJ1-1; v_call: TRBV28
cdr3_nt: TGTGCCAGCTCCGGGACGAGTCTGCTGTCACCCCTCCACTTT; cdr3_aa: CASSGTSLLSPLHF; clone_size: NA; d_call: NA; j_call: TRBJ1-6; v_call: TRBV10-3
cdr3_nt: TGCAGTGCCACGGGACAGGAGAACTATGGCTACACCTTC; cdr3_aa: CSATGQENYGYTF; clone_size: few; d_call: TRBD1; j_call: TRBJ1-2; v_call: TRBV20-1
cdr3_nt: TGTGCCAGCAGCCCGCGGGCGGCAAATGAAAAACTGTTTTTT; cdr3_aa: CASSPRAANEKLFF; clone_size: few; d_call: NA; j_call: TRBJ1-4; v_call: TRBV7-8
cdr3_nt: TGTGCCACCAGTGACCCGGGACAGGGCTACGAGCAGTACTTC; cdr3_aa: CATSDPGQGYEQYF; clone_size: few; d_call: TRBD1; j_call: TRBJ2-7; v_call: TRBV24-1
cdr3_nt: TGTGCCAGCAGCTTACATTTAGGAGGGGGGAATTACGAGCAGTACTTC; cdr3_aa: CASSLHLGGGNYEQYF; clone_size: many; d_call: NA; j_call: TRBJ2-7; v_call: TRBV7-2
cdr3_nt: TGTGCCAGCAGTTCTGGACTAGCGGGGGAGCGAGGGTACGAGCAGTACTTC; cdr3_aa: CASSSGLAGERGYEQYF; clone_size: many; d_call: TRBD2; j_call: TRBJ2-7; v_call: TRBV7-8
cdr3_nt: TGTGCCAGCAGCGGTGGGACAGGGCGGGCCTATGGCTACACCTTC; cdr3_aa: CASSGGTGRAYGYTF; clone_size: NA; d_call: TRBD1; j_call: TRBJ1-2; v_call: TRBV7-9
cdr3_nt: TGTGCCAGCAGCCCCCCGGGACGGCCAATGAACACTGAAGCTTTCTTT; cdr3_aa: CASSPPGRPMNTEAFF; clone_size: NA; d_call: NA; j_call: TRBJ1-1; v_call: TRBV14
cdr3_nt: TGTGCCAGCAGTTCGTCGGGCGAGTTGTCCGGTACGCAGTATTTT; cdr3_aa: CASSSSGELSGTQYF; clone_size: NA; d_call: NA; j_call: TRBJ2-3; v_call: TRBV12-3/TRBV12-4
cdr3_nt: TGTGCCAGCAGCTTACCCCGGGGGGGCCGCACCGGGGAGCTGTTTTTT; cdr3_aa: CASSLPRGGRTGELFF; clone_size: few; d_call: TRBD2; j_call: TRBJ2-2; v_call: TRBV7-9
cdr3_nt: TGTGCCAGCAGCTCCGGGACGGATTATTACCAGCCCCAGCATTTT; cdr3_aa: CASSSGTDYYQPQHF; clone_size: NA; d_call: NA; j_call: TRBJ1-5; v_call: TRBV7-6
cdr3_nt: TGTGCCAGCAGCCCCTTGCGGGAGGAGCAGTACTTC; cdr3_aa: CASSPLREEQYF; clone_size: few; d_call: TRBD2; j_call: TRBJ2-7; v_call: TRBV7-2
cdr3_nt: TGTGCCAGCACCGGCGCACGAGGGATCGACACTGAAGCTTTCTTT; cdr3_aa: CASTGARGIDTEAFF; clone_size: NA; d_call: NA; j_call: TRBJ1-1; v_call: TRBV7-9
cdr3_nt: TGTGCCAGCAGTCCAGCCGGAGGCAGTGATCAGCCCCAGCATTTT; cdr3_aa: CASSPAGGSDQPQHF; clone_size: few; d_call: NA; j_call: TRBJ1-5; v_call: TRBV28
cdr3_nt: TGTGCCAGCACCAAGAAGACCCTTAATCAGCCCCAGCATTTT; cdr3_aa: CASTKKTLNQPQHF; clone_size: NA; d_call: NA; j_call: TRBJ1-5; v_call: TRBV6-6
cdr3_nt: TGTGCCAGCAGCTCGGGACCCATGGAGCAGTACTTC; cdr3_aa: CASSSGPMEQYF; clone_size: few; d_call: NA; j_call: TRBJ2-7; v_call: TRBV7-9
cdr3_nt: TGTGCCACCTTTTCGTCCCTAGAGGCCCAAGAGACCCAGTACTTC; cdr3_aa: CATFSSLEAQETQYF; clone_size: NA; d_call: NA; j_call: TRBJ2-5; v_call: TRBV12-3/TRBV12-4
cdr3_nt: TGTGCCAGCAGTTCCGGACGGGGCCCAGATACGCAGTATTTT; cdr3_aa: CASSSGRGPDTQYF; clone_size: few; d_call: NA; j_call: TRBJ2-3; v_call: TRBV12-3/TRBV12-4
cdr3_nt: TGCGCCAGCAGCCAAGAGGGATCCTTAGGGGTGGGCACTGAAGCTTTCTTT; cdr3_aa: CASSQEGSLGVGTEAFF; clone_size: few; d_call: NA; j_call: TRBJ1-1; v_call: TRBV4-3
cdr3_nt: TGTGCCAGTACCTTTGTTTTCTTCAGCTCCTACAATGAGCAGTTCTTC; cdr3_aa: CASTFVFFSSYNEQFF; clone_size: few; d_call: NA; j_call: TRBJ2-1; v_call: TRBV6-6